This paragraph covers one T cell receptor beta chain sequence. The record originates from a study of blood T cell repertoires in COVID-19. Study information: COVID-19 samples collected from the United States, Italy and Spain covered acute and convalescent phases.

V gave up 4 bases and J gave up 5 bases, with 18 bases separating them. CDR1 and CDR2 (germline): MGHRA, YSYEKL. The CDR3 runs 15 residues. The method was immunoSEQ multiplex PCR; TCRdb's version includes in-frame clones alone and lacks a portion of them. The sample carries around 150,000 clones, under 90% recorded once. The sequencing input was peripheral blood. This sequence originates from a woman aged 55-75 years with active or convalescent COVID-19. V and J are TRBV4-1 and TRBJ2-7; maybe TRBD2 (7 bases). The CDR3 spells CASSRREGGFDEQYV. DNA of the CDR3: TGCGCCAGCAGCCGGAGGGAGGGGGGTTTCGACGAGCAGTACGTC.